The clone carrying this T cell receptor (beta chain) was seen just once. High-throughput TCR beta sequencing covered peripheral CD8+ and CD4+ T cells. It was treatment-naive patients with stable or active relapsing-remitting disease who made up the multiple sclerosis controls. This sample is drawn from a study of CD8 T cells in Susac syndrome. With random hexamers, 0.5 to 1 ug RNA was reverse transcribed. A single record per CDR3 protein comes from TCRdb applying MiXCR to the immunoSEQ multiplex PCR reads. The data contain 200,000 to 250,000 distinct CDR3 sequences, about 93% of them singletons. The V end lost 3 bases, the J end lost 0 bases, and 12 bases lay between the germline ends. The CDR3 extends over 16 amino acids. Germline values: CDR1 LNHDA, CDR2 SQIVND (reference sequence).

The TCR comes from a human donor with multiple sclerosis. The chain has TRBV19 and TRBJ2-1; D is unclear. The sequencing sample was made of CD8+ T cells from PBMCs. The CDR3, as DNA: TGTGCCAGTAGTATGACCCCTTCGGGCTCCTACAATGAGCAGTTCTTC. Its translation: CASSMTPSGSYNEQFF.